This T cell receptor beta chain was sequenced during a study of blood T cell repertoires in COVID-19. Here immunoSEQ multiplex PCR was the method, and the copy in TCRdb shows in-frame clones only, minus some. The table records a few hundred thousand clones, approximately 89% of them present only once. Germline assignment: CDR1 LGHDT and CDR2 YNNKEL (reference sequence). J lost 9 bases, V lost 5 bases, and 10 bases had no gene match. CDR3 length: 15 residues. The rearrangement joins TRBV3-1 (or the pseudogene TRBV3-2) to TRBJ1-6, with TRBD1 matching over 7 bases. Material: peripheral blood. The receptor's source is a woman aged 25 to 39 with COVID-19, enrolled during active disease. The CDR3 spells CASSNPQGIGSPLHF. The DNA of the CDR3 is TGTGCCAGCAGCAACCCACAGGGGATTGGTTCACCCCTCCACTTT.